The clone carrying this T cell receptor beta chain has at least ten counts. Germline V lookup: CDR1 LGHDT, CDR2 YNNKEL (reference sequence). CDR3 length equals 15 residues. Losses at the gene ends were 2 bases for V and 7 bases for J; bases not matched to a gene: 5. TCRdb analysed the RT-PCR reads with MiXCR anew, one entry per CDR3 protein. The data show a few hundred thousand distinct CDR3 sequences, roughly 15% seen once. These data belong to a study of patients and donors after allogeneic stem cell transplantation. Sequences were obtained from blood, either unsorted or a sorted T cell fraction (not recorded which). The sequence was obtained from a human donor who was either an allogeneic HSCT recipient or a stem cell or donor lymphocyte infusion donor (not recorded which). It is not recorded whose cells these are; they may come from a transplant donor. This chain connects TRBV3-1 to TRBJ2-1; TRBD2 matches at 10 bases. The chain's CDR3 is CASSQLSGRVNEQFF. The CDR3 bases are TGTGCCAGCAGCCAATTAAGCGGGAGGGTTAATGAGCAGTTCTTC.